The sequence of this T cell receptor beta chain was determined in a study of T cells in Graves' hyperthyroidism and ophthalmopathy. The study, taken as a whole, reports: Stable hyperthyroidism was told apart from ophthalmopathy by a model built on 13 V-J features.

Amplified TCR beta CDR3 regions came from RNA transcripts. HTBI primers were the set used in a first-round RT-PCR of the TCR CDR3. From the multiplex PCR reads, TCRdb called clonotypes with MiXCR, one entry per CDR3 protein. Here the sample spans about 480,000 distinct CDR3 sequences, approximately 15% being singletons. Hyperthyroidism in the patients, aged 18 to 65, was newly diagnosed and under 2 months in duration. The source of the PBMCs was 9.5 to 10 ml of fresh peripheral blood. With 3 bases clipped from V and 4 bases from J, the junction kept 2 bases outside the gene matches. CDR1 and CDR2 from the germline V gene are KGHDR and SFDVKD. CDR3 size: 14 residues. This clonotype was observed at least ten times. Its antigen remains unidentified.

V gene TRBV24-1 combines with J gene TRBJ1-2; 9 bases are a match to TRBD1. Sequencing was carried out using blood. The TCR was taken from a young woman with Graves' hyperthyroidism. CDR3 sequence reads: CATSDVDRGYGYTF. The CDR3 DNA sequence: TGTGCCACCAGTGATGTGGACAGGGGCTATGGCTACACCTTC.